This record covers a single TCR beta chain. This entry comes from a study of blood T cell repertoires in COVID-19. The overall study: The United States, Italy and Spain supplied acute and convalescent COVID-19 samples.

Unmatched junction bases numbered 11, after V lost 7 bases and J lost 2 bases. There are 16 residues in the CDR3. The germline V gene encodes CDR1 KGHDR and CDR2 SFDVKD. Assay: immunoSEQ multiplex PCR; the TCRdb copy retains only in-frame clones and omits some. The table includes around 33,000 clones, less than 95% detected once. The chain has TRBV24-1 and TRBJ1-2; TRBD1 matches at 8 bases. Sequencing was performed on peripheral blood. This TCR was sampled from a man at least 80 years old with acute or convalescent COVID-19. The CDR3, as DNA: TGTGCCACCAGCCCGTCAGGGGGCGGGATCAACTATGGCTACACCTTC. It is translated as CATSPSGGGINYGYTF.